The 27 T cell receptor beta chains below all came from one sample that was sequenced in a study of blood T cell repertoires in COVID-19. Measured with immunoSEQ multiplex PCR; TCRdb has only the in-frame clones, and not every one. The data show some 270,000 clones, with about 89% seen just once and roughly 0.8% held by the top ten. The specimen sequenced was peripheral blood. These receptors originate from a man younger than 45 with acute or convalescent COVID-19.

The V call is TRBV29-1, the J call TRBJ1-1; D may be TRBD1 (5 bases). The CDR3 is made up of 14 amino acids. V shed 7 bases and J shed 0 bases, with 15 bases lying between them. Germline lookup yields CDR1 SQVTM and CDR2 ANQGSEA. CDR3 residues: CSAPKGTVNTEAFF. The CDR3 nucleotides are TGCAGCGCGCCAAAGGGGACTGTGAACACTGAAGCTTTCTTT.

V is TRBV10-3 and J is TRBJ2-1, with no clear D. The CDR3 is made up of 13 amino acids. Germline CDR1 ENHRY, CDR2 SYGVKD. Trimming took 2 bases from V and 12 from J, leaving 14 bases between them. The CDR3 region is CAISEPSRPGQFF. The CDR3 DNA follows: TGTGCCATCAGTGAGCCGTCTAGGCCCGGGCAGTTCTTC.

This chain connects TRBV28 to TRBJ1-5, with D unresolved. Trimming cost V 10 bases and J 8 bases, with 15 bases left between them. This CDR3 region has 12 residues. Germline V CDR1 and CDR2: MDHEN, SYDVKM. The CDR3: CATNSGDEPQHF. The CDR3 region has the DNA TGTGCCACCAATAGCGGGGATGAGCCCCAGCATTTT. Full variable domain (rest looked up from reference TRBV28 and TRBJ1-5): DVKVTQSSRYLVKRTGEKVFLECVQDMDHENMFWYRQDPGLGLRLIYFSYDVKMKEKGDIPEGYSVSREKKERFSLILESASTNQTSMYLCATNSGDEPQHFGDGTRLSIL.

The V and J genes are TRBV19 and TRBJ1-5; 8 nucleotides agree with TRBD1. Germline CDR1 LNHDA, CDR2 SQIVND (reference sequence). Trimming cost V 2 bases and J 7 bases; bases outside gene matches: 10. This CDR3 spans 16 amino acids. The DNA for the CDR3 is TGTGCCAGTAGTATATTGGGCAGGGGGCCTTGGCAGCCCCAGCATTTT. Translated, it gives CASSILGRGPWQPQHF.

This chain joins TRBV10-2 and TRBJ1-1; 8 nucleotides align to TRBD1. The V and J ends lost 6 bases and 6 bases, in that order; junction bases with no gene match: 9. This CDR3 comprises 14 residues. Germline V gene data show CDR1 as WSHSY and CDR2 as SAAADI. The CDR3 is CASRQTGERAEAFF. For the CDR3, the DNA is TGCGCCAGCAGGCAGACAGGGGAGAGAGCTGAAGCTTTCTTT.

This chain connects TRBV11-3 to TRBJ2-2, with D unclear. V was trimmed by 4 bases and J by 6 bases, leaving 6 bases between them. The length of the CDR3 is 12 residues. CDR1 is SGHNT and CDR2 is YENEEA in the germline V gene. CDR3 sequence reads: CASSSYPGELFF. In nucleotides, the CDR3 is TGTGCCAGCAGCTCCTACCCCGGGGAGCTGTTTTTT. Drawing the rest from reference TRBV11-3 and TRBJ2-2, the complete variable domain is EAGVVQSPRYKIIEKKQPVAFWCNPISGHNTLYWYLQNLGQGPELLIRYENEEAVDDSQLPKDRFSAERLKGVDSTLKIQPAELGDSAVYLCASSSYPGELFFGEGSRLTVL.

The gene calls are TRBV6-5 and TRBJ1-2, with TRBD1 as a possible D gene (5 bases). The CDR3 totals 15 residues. Per the germline V gene, CDR1 is MNHEY and CDR2 is SVGAGI. V was trimmed by 5 bases and J by 2 bases, leaving 15 bases between them. The CDR3 region is CASSNRQLSNYGYTF. CDR3 nucleotides: TGTGCCAGCAGTAACCGACAGTTATCGAACTATGGCTACACCTTC.

The chain recombines TRBV10-3 with TRBJ1-3; D is possibly TRBD1 (5 bases). Germline lookup yields CDR1 ENHRY and CDR2 SYGVKD. Trimming stripped 0 bases from V and 4 bases from J, with 16 bases between. This CDR3 spans 17 amino acids. The CDR3 spells CAISESPGGGLGNTIYF. In DNA, the CDR3 is TGTGCCATCAGTGAGTCGCCGGGGGGAGGTTTAGGAAACACCATATATTTT.

This clone was detected once. The chain is built from TRBV14 and TRBJ2-1; the match to TRBD1 covers 8 bases. The CDR3 totals 16 residues. Per germline, CDR1 SGHDN and CDR2 FVKESK. The V segment lost 4 bases and the J segment 6 bases; nucleotides outside the gene matches: 11. The CDR3 coding sequence is TGTGCCAGCAGCCGGGAGAGACAGGGGTTGGGCAATGAGCAGTTCTTC. Amino acid sequence: CASSRERQGLGNEQFF.

On this clone: Germline and junction disagree at one end, which may indicate a read error. The chain links TRBV20-1 to TRBJ2-7, with TRBD1 matching over 10 bases. The CDR3 runs to 8 residues. Germline-derived CDR1 and CDR2 are DFQATT and SNEGSKA (reference sequence). CDR3 sequence reads: CSAGQGDF. The CDR3 DNA sequence: TGCAGTGCTGGACAGGGGGACTTC.

J is TRBJ2-5 and V is TRBV2, with no clear D. This CDR3 comprises 14 residues. Trimming removed 1 base at V and 9 bases at J, with 15 bases between. Germline CDR1 reads SNHLY; CDR2 reads FYNNEI. The CDR3 region has the DNA TGTGCCAGCAGTGAAGGGGTTCTCCGGGTGGCCCAGTACTTC. Amino acids: CASSEGVLRVAQYF.

The rearrangement uses TRBV7-9 and TRBJ1-1; 8 bases match TRBD1. CDR1 is SEHNR, CDR2 FQNEAQ, per germline (reference sequence). The junction had 5 bases not matched to a gene; V was cut back by 5 bases and J by 0 bases. CDR3 length equals 15 residues. CDR3 sequence (DNA): TGTGCCAGCAGCACCGAGGACAGGGTGAACACTGAAGCTTTCTTT. Translation: CASSTEDRVNTEAFF. The whole variable domain, filled in from reference TRBV7-9 and TRBJ1-1, reads DTGVSQNPRHKITKRGQNVTFRCDPISEHNRLYWYRQTLGQGPEFLTYFQNEAQLEKSRLLSDRFSAERPKGSFSTLEIQRTEQGDSAMYLCASSTEDRVNTEAFFGQGTRLTVV.

V and J are TRBV6-2 or TRBV6-3 and TRBJ2-5; TRBD2 agrees at 10 bases. Per germline, CDR1 MNHEY and CDR2 SVGEGT. The CDR3 is made up of 15 amino acids. V lost 4 bases to trimming and J lost 2 bases; unmatched junction nucleotides: 4. CDR3 coding DNA: TGTGCCAGCAGTTCCCCAGCGGGGGGGCAAGAGACCCAGTACTTC. It translates to CASSSPAGGQETQYF.

This clone was counted a few times. The J gene is TRBJ1-6, the V gene TRBV7-3; 7 nucleotides match TRBD1. Germline V CDR1 and CDR2: SGHTA, FQGTGA. V gave up 5 bases and J gave up 9 bases; unmatched junction bases: 7. The CDR3 has 14 amino acids. CDR3 bases: TGTGCCAGCAGCGGAGGGAGACAGGGTTCACCCCTCCACTTT. It is translated as CASSGGRQGSPLHF.

The chain is built from TRBV3-1 (or the pseudogene TRBV3-2) and TRBJ2-5; no clear D. CDR1 is LGHDT and CDR2 is YNNKEL in the germline V gene (reference sequence). The V gene lost 2 bases and the J gene lost 3 bases, with 10 bases spanning the gap. The CDR3 extends over 14 amino acids. The CDR3 here is CASSQRGSKETQYF. DNA for the CDR3: TGTGCCAGCAGCCAAAGAGGCTCGAAAGAGACCCAGTACTTC.

V is TRBV27 and J is TRBJ2-7; the D gene is possibly TRBD2 (5 bases). The germline V gene has CDR1 MNHEY and CDR2 SMNVEV (reference sequence). The CDR3 has 13 residues. Trimming cost V 3 bases and J 3 bases, with 9 bases left between them. CDR3 in DNA: TGTGCCAGCAGTTTCGGGGATTTCTACGAGCAGTACTTC. Protein: CASSFGDFYEQYF.

This clone has just a few counts. The rearrangement uses TRBV5-1 and TRBJ1-6, with D maybe TRBD1 (5 bases). Germline V gene sequence: CDR1 SGHRS, CDR2 YFSETQ. The CDR3 contains 17 residues. Trimming removed 1 base at V and 7 bases at J, with 18 bases between. This chain's CDR3 is CASSLLYTGTSNSPLHF. In DNA form, the CDR3 reads TGCGCCAGCAGCTTGCTTTACACCGGGACTTCGAATTCACCCCTCCACTTT.

V usage is TRBV27 and J usage is TRBJ2-1; 11 nucleotides match TRBD2. Germline-derived CDR1 and CDR2 are MNHEY and SMNVEV (reference sequence). Trimming removed 8 bases from V and 4 bases from J; junction bases left unmatched: 13. This CDR3 spans 17 amino acids. The CDR3 loop reads CASHDFGASGGYNEQFF. CDR3 sequence (DNA): TGTGCCAGCCATGACTTTGGGGCTAGCGGGGGGTACAATGAGCAGTTCTTC.

V usage is TRBV5-1 and J usage is TRBJ1-3; D unclear. The CDR3 spans 17 residues. Germline-derived CDR1 and CDR2 are SGHRS and YFSETQ. V was pared by 0 bases and J by 3 bases, with 16 bases between. This CDR3 reads CASSLAGLSGYGNTIYF. CDR3 nucleotides: TGCGCCAGCAGCTTGGCCGGCCTCTCAGGATATGGAAACACCATATATTTT.

The V gene is TRBV5-4, the J gene TRBJ2-3, with D unclear. V was shortened by 0 bases and J by 3 bases, with 8 bases between the two germline ends. The CDR3 covers 14 residues. In germline, CDR1 is SGHNT, CDR2 YYREEE (reference sequence). CDR3 residues: CASSLVSSTDTQYF. The CDR3 DNA reads as TGTGCCAGCAGCTTGGTTTCGTCGACAGATACGCAGTATTTT.

The V call is TRBV5-5, the J call TRBJ1-5; 11 bases are shared with TRBD1. V shed 5 bases, J shed 5 bases, and the junction held 12 bases outside the gene matches. The CDR3 covers 17 residues. Germline V gives CDR1 SGHKS, CDR2 YYEKEE (reference sequence). The CDR3 region has the DNA TGTGCCAGCAGAGTGTCCCTCGGGACAGGGGGGGATCAGCCCCAGCATTTT. It specifies CASRVSLGTGGDQPQHF.

The chain combines TRBV7-2 with TRBJ1-1; D call uncertain. Trimming took off 0 bases at V and 1 base at J, with 12 bases between the two ends. The germline CDR1 and CDR2 sequences are SGHTA and FQGNSA. The CDR3 spans 16 residues. The CDR3 here is CASSLAKERRNTEAFF. The DNA of the CDR3 is TGTGCCAGCAGCTTAGCGAAGGAACGGAGGAACACTGAAGCTTTCTTT. Full variable domain (rest looked up from reference TRBV7-2 and TRBJ1-1): GAGVSQSPSNKVTEKGKDVELRCDPISGHTALYWYRQSLGQGLEFLIYFQGNSAPDKSGLPSDRFSAERTGGSVSTLTIQRTQQEDSAVYLCASSLAKERRNTEAFFGQGTRLTVV.

This chain joins TRBV12-5 and TRBJ2-5; 11 bases are a match to TRBD2. This CDR3 is built from 15 residues. CDR1 is LGHNT and CDR2 is FRNRAP in the germline V gene. Trimming cost V 7 bases and J 5 bases; bases outside gene matches: 9. CDR3 nucleotides: TGTGCTAGTGCCTTTAGCGGGGGGGCAGTGGAGACCCAGTACTTC. It translates to CASAFSGGAVETQYF.

The chain links TRBV7-8 to TRBJ2-5, with D hard to call. Germline-derived CDR1 and CDR2 are SGHVS and FQNEAQ. Trimming left V 3 bases short and J 2 bases short, with 13 bases between. There are 15 residues in the CDR3. The CDR3 bases are TGTGCCAGCAGCTTCCGACGACACTTTCAAGAGACCCAGTACTTC. This translates into CASSFRRHFQETQYF.

The rearrangement links TRBV18 to TRBJ1-2, with 8 positions matching TRBD1. CDR1 and CDR2 (germline): KGHSH, LQKENI. V lost 6 bases and J lost 4; bases outside the gene matches: 4. The CDR3 is 13 residues long. In DNA, the CDR3 is TGTGCCAGCTCCTACGACAGGGGCTATGGCTACACCTTC. The encoded protein is CASSYDRGYGYTF.

V is TRBV28 and J is TRBJ1-2, with 7 bases fitting TRBD1. The germline gives CDR1 MDHEN, CDR2 SYDVKM. The CDR3 extends over 12 amino acids. V was pared by 10 bases and J by 3 bases, with 5 bases of the junction left unmatched. CDR3 DNA: TGTGCCACCTTAACAGGGGACTATGGCTACACCTTC. This sequence encodes CATLTGDYGYTF.

This clone turned up a few times. CDR3 in DNA: TGTGCCAGCAGTGGGTACAGGGGTTCAGGGCATCAGCCCCAGCATTTT. Translated: CASSGYRGSGHQPQHF. The chain is built from TRBV2 and TRBJ1-5, with 7 bases lining up with TRBD1. V shed 4 bases, J shed 5 bases, and the junction held 11 bases outside the gene matches. Looked up from germline, CDR1 is SNHLY and CDR2 is FYNNEI. CDR3 length equals 16 residues.